Following are 22 T cell receptor beta chains from one sample sequenced in a study of shared clonotypes between healthy human individuals. Generated by immunoSEQ multiplex PCR, the TCRdb table keeps only in-frame clones and is missing some. This table holds some 1,600,000 clones, under 99% found once. Sample: naive CD4+ T cells sorted from blood. Stated subset: CD45RA+ positively selected. The receptors shown here come from a man aged 25 to 40 in good health.

The J gene is TRBJ2-7, the V gene TRBV7-9; 7 bases line up with TRBD2. The J segment lost 11 bases and the V segment lost 5 bases, leaving 9 bases of the junction unmatched. CDR3 length: 12 amino acids. Germline assignment: CDR1 SEHNR and CDR2 FQNEAQ (reference sequence). In DNA form, the CDR3 reads TGTGCCAGCAGCACGAGCACTAGCGCCGAGTACTTC. Translation: CASSTSTSAEYF.

The V gene is TRBV14, the J gene TRBJ2-2; D is ambiguous. Trimming removed 2 bases at V and 5 bases at J, with 6 bases between. This CDR3 is 13 amino acids long. Germline loops: CDR1 SGHDN, CDR2 FVKESK. The DNA of the CDR3 is TGTGCCAGCAGCCAATCGCATACCGGGGAGCTGTTTTTT. It specifies CASSQSHTGELFF.

The chain links TRBV19 to TRBJ2-7; possibly TRBD2 for D (5 bases). CDR3 length: 14 residues. Germline V gene data show CDR1 as LNHDA and CDR2 as SQIVND (reference sequence). Trimming took 5 bases from V and 3 from J, leaving 14 bases between them. The CDR3 loop is CASSEGEVFYEQYF. In nucleotides, the CDR3 is TGTGCCAGTAGTGAGGGAGAGGTTTTCTACGAGCAGTACTTC.

This chain connects TRBV5-1 to TRBJ1-1; 9 bases match TRBD1. The CDR3 has 15 amino acids. V dropped 7 bases and J dropped 5; count of bases not matched to a gene: 12. Germline CDR1 SGHRS, CDR2 YFSETQ. The CDR3 spells CASLGQGIGRTEAFF. The DNA for the CDR3 is TGCGCCAGCTTGGGACAGGGTATCGGTAGGACTGAAGCTTTCTTT. Full variable domain (missing parts from reference TRBV5-1 and TRBJ1-1): KAGVTQTPRYLIKTRGQQVTLSCSPISGHRSVSWYQQTPGQGLQFLFEYFSETQRNKGNFPGRFSGRQFSNSRSEMNVSTLELGDSALYLCASLGQGIGRTEAFFGQGTRLTVV.

This chain connects TRBV15 to TRBJ2-1; D is ambiguous. The germline V gene has CDR1 LNHNV and CDR2 YYDKDF (reference sequence). The V end lost 1 base, the J end lost 6 bases, and 13 bases lay between the germline ends. CDR3 size: 15 residues. CDR3 residues: CATSRVVAAPNEQFF. Here the CDR3 DNA reads TGTGCCACCAGCAGAGTAGTGGCTGCACCCAATGAGCAGTTCTTC.

The V and J genes are TRBV10-1 and TRBJ2-1; 11 positions agree with TRBD2. V lost 3 bases to trimming and J lost 2 bases; unmatched junction nucleotides: 3. There are 16 residues in the CDR3. CDR1 is WNHNN, CDR2 SYGVQD, per germline (reference sequence). CDR3 sequence reads: CASSDLAGGTYNEQFF. The CDR3 DNA reads as TGCGCCAGCAGTGACCTAGCGGGAGGAACCTACAATGAGCAGTTCTTC.

The chain links TRBV2 to TRBJ2-1; D may be TRBD1 (5 bases). CDR3 length: 13 amino acids. Per the germline V gene, CDR1 is SNHLY and CDR2 is FYNNEI. V was shortened by 0 bases and J by 15 bases, with 15 bases between the two germline ends. The CDR3 sequence is CASSEAGAANLFF. In DNA, the CDR3 is TGTGCCAGCAGTGAAGCTGGGGCCGCGAACCTGTTCTTC.

The count of this clone is one. The chain has TRBV28 and TRBJ2-5; D possibly uses TRBD1 or TRBD2 (5 bases each). In germline, CDR1 is MDHEN, CDR2 SYDVKM. Trimming removed 6 bases at V and 4 bases at J, with 24 bases between. The CDR3 spans 17 residues. The CDR3 loop reads CASSRKRGQGSGETQYF. CDR3 DNA: TGTGCCAGCAGCCGGAAAAGAGGGCAGGGATCGGGAGAGACCCAGTACTTC.

This chain links TRBV7-9 with TRBJ2-2, with no clear D. Between the trimmed V and J ends, which lost 7 bases and 3 bases, there was a span of 12 bases. The length of the CDR3 is 14 residues. Germline assignment: CDR1 SEHNR and CDR2 FQNEAQ (reference sequence). The CDR3 nucleotides are TGTGCCAGCACCTTTCTAGGCGACACCGGGGAGCTGTTTTTT. This sequence encodes CASTFLGDTGELFF. Full variable domain (outside the CDR3, taken from reference TRBV7-9 and TRBJ2-2): DTGVSQNPRHKITKRGQNVTFRCDPISEHNRLYWYRQTLGQGPEFLTYFQNEAQLEKSRLLSDRFSAERPKGSFSTLEIQRTEQGDSAMYLCASTFLGDTGELFFGEGSRLTVL.

Of note for this clone: Other DNA variants within this sample encode the same CDR3. This chain connects TRBV18 to TRBJ2-5; no reliable D call. Germline V gives CDR1 KGHSH, CDR2 LQKENI. CDR3 length equals 13 residues. V was pared by 2 bases and J by 1 base, with 5 bases between. The CDR3 is CASSPISQETQYF. The CDR3 DNA reads as TGTGCCAGCTCACCAATTAGCCAAGAGACCCAGTACTTC.

Comments on this clone: The sample contains more than one DNA sequence encoding this CDR3. J is TRBJ1-2 and V is TRBV20-1, with D hard to call. CDR3 size: 11 residues. Deletions cut 3 bases from V and 3 bases from J, with 5 bases between. The germline V gene has CDR1 DFQATT and CDR2 SNEGSKA (reference sequence). This CDR3 reads CSARVDYGYTF. CDR3 nucleotide sequence: TGCAGTGCTAGGGTCGACTATGGCTACACCTTC.

The CDR3, as DNA: TGTGCCAGCAGCCCGGGACTCCACCCCTACGAGCAGTACTTC. It is translated as CASSPGLHPYEQYF. The rearrangement links TRBV7-2 to TRBJ2-7; tentatively, D is TRBD2 (6 bases). Germline V gives CDR1 SGHTA, CDR2 FQGNSA. The CDR3 has 14 amino acids. The V and J ends lost 5 bases and 2 bases respectively, with 13 bases between them.

This rearrangement joins TRBV19 to TRBJ1-1, with 8 bases lining up with TRBD1. V trimming: 3 bases; J trimming: 2 bases; junction bases outside the gene matches: 2. This CDR3 region has 14 residues. From germline, CDR1 is LNHDA and CDR2 SQIVND (reference sequence). The CDR3 is CASSMTGVNTEAFF. As DNA, the CDR3 is TGTGCCAGTAGTATGACAGGGGTTAACACTGAAGCTTTCTTT. The variable domain in full, with the rest retrieved from reference TRBV19 and TRBJ1-1, is DGGITQSPKYLFRKEGQNVTLSCEQNLNHDAMYWYRQDPGQGLRLIYYSQIVNDFQKGDIAEGYSVSREKKESFPLTVTSAQKNPTAFYLCASSMTGVNTEAFFGQGTRLTVV.

The genes are TRBV7-7 and TRBJ2-1, with D perhaps TRBD2 (6 bases). The CDR3 loop spans 17 amino acids. CDR1 and CDR2 from the germline V gene are SSHAT and FNYEAQ (reference sequence). Trimming stripped 5 bases from V and 0 bases from J, with 17 bases between. CDR3 protein: CASSPSTAGSSYNEQFF. The CDR3 DNA is TGTGCCAGCAGCCCGAGCACAGCGGGTAGCTCCTACAATGAGCAGTTCTTC.

The CDR3: CAGGDTYEQYF. In nucleotides, the CDR3 is TGTGCCGGTGGGGACACCTACGAGCAGTACTTC. This chain connects TRBV28 to TRBJ2-7; D might be TRBD1 (6 bases). Germline-derived CDR1 and CDR2 are MDHEN and SYDVKM. Trimming removed 11 bases at V and 2 bases at J, with 10 bases between. The CDR3 has 11 residues.

V usage is TRBV19 and J usage is TRBJ2-5, with D hard to call. There are 13 residues in the CDR3. V was clipped by 3 bases and J by 4 bases, with 9 bases between them. Germline loops: CDR1 LNHDA, CDR2 SQIVND (reference sequence). For the CDR3, the DNA is TGTGCCAGTAGTATGACCCACAGAGAGACCCAGTACTTC. The encoded protein is CASSMTHRETQYF.

CDR3 in amino acids: CAISPQGLAGGVYEQFF. CDR3 sequence (DNA): TGTGCCATCAGTCCTCAGGGATTAGCGGGAGGAGTCTATGAGCAGTTCTTC. The rearrangement links TRBV10-3 to TRBJ2-1; 10 bases agree with TRBD2. Losses at the gene ends were 5 bases for V and 8 bases for J; bases not matched to a gene: 15. The CDR3 has 17 amino acids. Germline CDR1 ENHRY, CDR2 SYGVKD.

This clone has only one observation. CDR3 in DNA: TGTGCCAGCTCACCCTCACAGGGGCCCGCGGGAGCTTTCTTT. Translated, it gives CASSPSQGPAGAFF. V gene TRBV18 combines with J gene TRBJ1-1; 7 bases map to TRBD1. The CDR3 covers 14 residues. The trim removed 3 bases at V and 10 bases at J, leaving 11 bases unmatched. From germline, CDR1 is KGHSH and CDR2 LQKENI.

The J gene is TRBJ2-7, the V gene TRBV5-1, with 10 positions matching TRBD1. V shed 0 bases, J shed 3 bases, and the junction held 9 bases outside the gene matches. From germline, CDR1 is SGHRS and CDR2 YFSETQ. The CDR3 extends over 17 amino acids. The CDR3 loop reads CASSLDLVGQGGYEQYF. The CDR3 DNA is TGCGCCAGCAGCTTGGACTTGGTAGGACAGGGGGGCTACGAGCAGTACTTC.

In the case of this clone: Other DNA sequences from this sample encode an identical CDR3 as well. This chain joins TRBV18 and TRBJ2-5; the D is unclear. Looked up from germline, CDR1 is KGHSH and CDR2 is LQKENI. The CDR3 loop spans 11 amino acids. The ends were cut back, 5 bases at V and 1 base at J, with 2 bases in the middle. CDR3 in DNA: TGTGCCAGCTCAGTCCAAGAGACCCAGTACTTC. Translation gives CASSVQETQYF.

This clone was seen just once. This chain uses TRBV6-1 with TRBJ1-5, with a possible D match to TRBD1 (5 bases). This CDR3 spans 12 amino acids. Germline CDR1 reads MNHNS; CDR2 reads SASEGT. V was shortened by 8 bases and J by 6 bases, with 11 bases between the two germline ends. CDR3 amino acids: CASVRDTQPQHF. The DNA of the CDR3 is TGTGCCAGCGTCAGGGATACTCAGCCCCAGCATTTT.

This chain uses TRBV7-9 with TRBJ2-1, with 11 nucleotides matching TRBD2. Germline V gene lookup returns CDR1 SEHNR and CDR2 FQNEAQ (reference sequence). This CDR3 spans 17 amino acids. V shed 3 bases and J 0 bases; nucleotides not matched to a gene: 4. CDR3 sequence (DNA): TGTGCCAGCAGCTTGACTAGCGGGACCAGCTCCTACAATGAGCAGTTCTTC. It codes for CASSLTSGTSSYNEQFF. The variable domain in full, completed from reference TRBV7-9 and TRBJ2-1, reads DTGVSQNPRHKITKRGQNVTFRCDPISEHNRLYWYRQTLGQGPEFLTYFQNEAQLEKSRLLSDRFSAERPKGSFSTLEIQRTEQGDSAMYLCASSLTSGTSSYNEQFFGPGTRLTVL.